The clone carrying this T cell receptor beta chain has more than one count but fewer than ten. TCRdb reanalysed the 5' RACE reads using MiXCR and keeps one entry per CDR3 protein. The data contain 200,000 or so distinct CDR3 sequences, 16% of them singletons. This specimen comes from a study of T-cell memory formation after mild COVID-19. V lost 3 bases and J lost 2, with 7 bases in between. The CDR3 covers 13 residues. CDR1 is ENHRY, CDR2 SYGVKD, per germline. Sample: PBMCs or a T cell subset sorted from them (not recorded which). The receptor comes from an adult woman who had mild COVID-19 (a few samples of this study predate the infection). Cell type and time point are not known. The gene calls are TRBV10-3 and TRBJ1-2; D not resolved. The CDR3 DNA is TGTGCCATCAGTGAAGCGGCAAACTATGGCTACACCTTC. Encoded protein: CAISEAANYGYTF.